Below, 22 T cell receptor beta chains from the same sample are listed, as sequenced in a study of blood T cell repertoires in COVID-19. Sequenced by immunoSEQ multiplex PCR; TCRdb stores in-frame clones only, minus some. This table holds about 100,000 clones, around four fifths found once. Sequenced input: peripheral blood. The receptors derive from a woman between 65 and 79 years old with acute or convalescent COVID-19.

This rearrangement joins TRBV27 to TRBJ1-2; possible D gene TRBD1, 5 bases. The CDR3 consists of 14 residues. Germline CDR1 is MNHEY and CDR2 is SMNVEV (reference sequence). V was shortened by 2 bases and J by 2 bases, with 9 bases between the two germline ends. CDR3 bases: TGTGCCAGCAGTTTAGGCAGGGCGAACTATGGCTACACCTTC. It is translated as CASSLGRANYGYTF.

The chain carries TRBV9 and TRBJ1-1; 8 bases are a match to TRBD1. V was clipped by 0 bases and J by 4 bases; unmatched bases: 5. This CDR3 is 15 amino acids long. Germline V gene sequence: CDR1 SGDLS, CDR2 YYNGEE. The CDR3 DNA reads as TGTGCCAGCAGCGTAGAACCAGGGGGCAGCACTGAAGCTTTCTTT. Translating gives CASSVEPGGSTEAFF.

The gene calls are TRBV4-2 and TRBJ2-3; D is uncertain. Germline V gene data show CDR1 as LGHNA and CDR2 as YNFKEQ. V was shortened by 4 bases and J by 4 bases, with 9 bases between the two germline ends. The CDR3 spans 13 residues. The CDR3 sequence: CASSPRSADTQYF. For the CDR3, the DNA is TGTGCCAGCAGCCCACGATCGGCAGATACGCAGTATTTT.

The gene calls are TRBV28 and TRBJ2-1; D unresolved. CDR3 size: 15 residues. The germline V gene encodes CDR1 MDHEN and CDR2 SYDVKM. V was trimmed by 4 bases and J by 0 bases, leaving 10 bases between them. The CDR3 DNA is TGTGCCAGCAGTTACACATTCGTCTCCTACAATGAGCAGTTCTTC. This codes for CASSYTFVSYNEQFF.

This sequence joins TRBV5-1 and TRBJ2-3; D is perhaps TRBD1 (6 bases). The germline V and J ends were trimmed by 4 bases and 1 base, with 13 bases remaining between them. Per the germline V gene, CDR1 is SGHRS and CDR2 is YFSETQ. The CDR3 contains 15 residues. The CDR3 bases are TGCGCCAGCAGCCGTATAGCAGGGGGCACAGATACGCAGTATTTT. Its translation is CASSRIAGGTDTQYF.

This clone has a handful of counts. A junction boundary mismatches the germline segment, possibly from a read error. The chain couples TRBV2 to TRBJ1-6; 11 positions agree with TRBD1. The CDR3 has 15 residues. Germline V lookup: CDR1 SNHLY, CDR2 FYNNEI. CDR3 in amino acids: CAGRTGGADNSPLHF. The CDR3 nucleotides are TGTGCCGGCAGGACAGGGGGCGCGGATAATTCACCCCTCCACTTT.

The chain links TRBV30 to TRBJ2-1; 9 bases match TRBD2. V trimming: 0 bases; J trimming: 5 bases; junction bases outside the gene matches: 11. This CDR3 contains 17 residues. Germline values: CDR1 GTSNPN, CDR2 SVGIG (reference sequence). In nucleotides, the CDR3 is TGTGCCTGGAGTGTACGTGTGTGGAGCGGGAGGAACAATGAGCAGTTCTTC. Translated, it gives CAWSVRVWSGRNNEQFF.

The J gene is TRBJ2-1, the V gene TRBV5-1; D is uncertain. The germline V gene has CDR1 SGHRS and CDR2 YFSETQ. This CDR3 has 14 residues. V was cut by 4 bases and J by 7 bases, with 15 bases left in between. The CDR3 DNA reads TGCGCCAGCAGCCCCCGTGCGGATTGGAATGAGCAGTTCTTC. As protein: CASSPRADWNEQFF.

Remarks on this clone: Because it lacks the conserved phenylalanine or tryptophan at the end, this CDR3 is likely a read error. The chain couples TRBV5-4 to TRBJ2-3; weak D call: TRBD1 (6 bases). Matching the DNA end better, TRBJ1-1 makes the J call doubtful. Germline V gene sequence: CDR1 SGHNT, CDR2 YYREEE (reference sequence). This CDR3 is built from 14 residues. The chain's CDR3 is CASSLAGFSGGAFS. The CDR3 coding sequence is TGTGCCAGCAGCTTGGCCGGGTTCAGCGGGGGCGCTTTCTCT.

The chain uses TRBV6-1 and TRBJ2-1, with 10 bases fitting TRBD2. J gave up 7 bases and V 3 bases, and 18 bases lay outside the gene matches. This CDR3 comprises 19 residues. Looked up from germline, CDR1 is MNHNS and CDR2 is SASEGT. This chain's CDR3 is CASSDIYSSGSFPRNEQFF. DNA for the CDR3: TGTGCCAGCAGTGACATTTACTCTAGCGGGAGTTTCCCGCGGAATGAGCAGTTCTTC.

This chain links TRBV5-1 with TRBJ2-4; a possible D gene is TRBD2 (6 bases). With 4 bases removed from V and 0 bases from J, the gap between germline ends came to 23 bases. From germline, CDR1 is SGHRS and CDR2 YFSETQ. CDR3 length: 19 residues. The CDR3 coding sequence is TGCGCCAGCAGCCCCCCGGAGGGGAGGCGAGGGTTAGCCAAAAACATTCAGTACTTC. It specifies CASSPPEGRRGLAKNIQYF.

The gene calls are TRBV14 and TRBJ1-2; no reliable D call. CDR3 length: 16 residues. Germline lookup yields CDR1 SGHDN and CDR2 FVKESK. V was shortened by 0 bases and J by 0 bases, with 11 bases between the two germline ends. The CDR3 sequence is CASSQDEGRTNYGYTF. In DNA form, the CDR3 reads TGTGCCAGCAGCCAAGATGAGGGCAGGACTAACTATGGCTACACCTTC.

This chain uses TRBV5-6 with TRBJ2-7; D is possibly TRBD1 (6 bases). The CDR3 has 15 amino acids. The V and J ends lost 2 bases and 0 bases respectively, with 12 bases between them. Germline CDR1 reads SGHDT; CDR2 reads YYEEEE. CDR3 nucleotide sequence: TGTGCCAGCAGCTTCGGGACACATACCTCCTACGAGCAGTACTTC. This translates into CASSFGTHTSYEQYF. The variable domain in full, with the rest retrieved from reference TRBV5-6 and TRBJ2-7, is DAGVTQSPTHLIKTRGQQVTLRCSPKSGHDTVSWYQQALGQGPQFIFQYYEEEERQRGNFPDRFSGHQFPNYSSELNVNALLLGDSALYLCASSFGTHTSYEQYFGPGTRLTVT.

The genes are TRBV9 and TRBJ2-2; tentative D call: TRBD2 (5 bases). The V and J ends lost 0 bases and 4 bases respectively, with 10 bases between them. The CDR3 has 15 amino acids. The germline V gene has CDR1 SGDLS and CDR2 YYNGEE. The CDR3 nucleotides read TGTGCCAGCAGCGTAGACGGGATTGGCACCGGGGAGCTGTTTTTT. It encodes CASSVDGIGTGELFF.

This clone was seen once. The chain joins TRBV10-3 to TRBJ2-2, with a tentative D call TRBD2 (6 bases). The germline V gene has CDR1 ENHRY and CDR2 SYGVKD. The CDR3 totals 17 residues. V lost 3 bases and J lost 3, with 17 bases in between. The chain's CDR3 is CAISDRLRDRDTGELFF. DNA of the CDR3: TGTGCCATCAGTGATAGATTGCGGGATAGGGACACCGGGGAGCTGTTTTTT.

The chain links TRBV6-5 to TRBJ2-1, with TRBD2 matching over 10 bases. Germline assignment: CDR1 MNHEY and CDR2 SVGAGI. Unmatched junction bases numbered 8, after V lost 8 bases and J lost 4 bases. This CDR3 comprises 15 residues. CDR3 loop: CASGGAGGPYNEQFF. The CDR3 DNA reads as TGTGCCAGCGGGGGAGCGGGGGGGCCTTACAATGAGCAGTTCTTC.

This rearrangement joins TRBV6-2 or TRBV6-3 to TRBJ2-6, with D unresolved. Germline CDR1 MNHEY, CDR2 SVGEGT. The CDR3 is 15 residues long. V dropped 2 bases and J dropped 2 bases, with 7 bases sitting between them. The CDR3 sequence is CASSYRVPGANVLTF. The CDR3 DNA sequence: TGTGCCAGCAGTTACCGGGTACCTGGGGCCAACGTCCTGACTTTC.

The chain carries TRBV5-1 and TRBJ2-5; 9 nucleotides match TRBD2. The CDR3 totals 21 residues. V lost 0 bases, J lost 5 bases, and 23 bases stayed unmatched. Germline CDR1 and CDR2: SGHRS and YFSETQ. This CDR3 reads CASSLALGRGIAGAGLETQYF. The CDR3 DNA follows: TGCGCCAGCAGCTTGGCCTTGGGCAGGGGGATAGCGGGAGCCGGGTTGGAGACCCAGTACTTC. Together with reference TRBV5-1 and TRBJ2-5, the CDR3 gives the full variable domain: KAGVTQTPRYLIKTRGQQVTLSCSPISGHRSVSWYQQTPGQGLQFLFEYFSETQRNKGNFPGRFSGRQFSNSRSEMNVSTLELGDSALYLCASSLALGRGIAGAGLETQYFGPGTRLLVL.

CDR3: CASSLDLGEGETQYF. The DNA for the CDR3 is TGTGCCAGCAGCTTGGATTTAGGGGAGGGAGAGACCCAGTACTTC. This chain connects TRBV5-4 to TRBJ2-5, with 7 bases lining up with TRBD2. Losses at the gene ends were 0 bases for V and 4 bases for J; bases not matched to a gene: 6. Germline CDR1 and CDR2: SGHNT and YYREEE (reference sequence). The CDR3 covers 15 residues.

The chain is built from TRBV19 and TRBJ1-1; 8 bases fit TRBD1. Germline V CDR1 and CDR2: LNHDA, SQIVND (reference sequence). The length of the CDR3 is 17 residues. The ends lost 1 base at V and 5 bases at J; junction bases unmatched: 12. The DNA of the CDR3 is TGTGCCAGTAGTATAGCAGGGGGCGCCCCCGGTTTGACTGAAGCTTTCTTT. Encoded protein: CASSIAGGAPGLTEAFF.

V is TRBV3-1 (or the pseudogene TRBV3-2) and J is TRBJ1-2, with D hard to call. Trimming cost V 1 base and J 5 bases, with 11 bases left between them. Germline V lookup: CDR1 LGHDT, CDR2 YNNKEL (reference sequence). CDR3 length equals 14 residues. In DNA form, the CDR3 reads TGTGCCAGCAGCCAAGGATCGGCGGTTTATGGCTACACCTTC. It yields the protein CASSQGSAVYGYTF.

The chain joins TRBV6-5 to TRBJ2-7; 9 positions agree with TRBD1. Losses at the gene ends were 8 bases for V and 6 bases for J; bases not matched to a gene: 8. Germline assignment: CDR1 MNHEY and CDR2 SVGAGI. The CDR3 contains 13 residues. CDR3 loop: CASPFGTGSEQYV. DNA for the CDR3: TGTGCCAGCCCCTTCGGGACAGGGAGCGAGCAGTACGTC.